This TCR beta chain derives from a study of T-cell memory formation after mild COVID-19. Study information: Largely donor-specific sequence clusters came from a couple of donors.

Study results and caveats: Chiefly within CM and EM were the contracting CD4+ clones; CD8+ ones were within EMRA. Day 15 to 85 contracting clones showed balanced CD4/CD8; later expanders leaned CD4+.

TCRdb re-analysed the 5' RACE reads in MiXCR, keeping a single row per CDR3 protein. The data hold roughly 99,000 distinct CDR3 sequences, with around 14% observed a single time. This clonotype came up a few times. Its specificity is unknown. V dropped 1 base and J dropped 7 bases, with 14 bases sitting between them. This CDR3 has 15 residues. This receptor was identified in a man younger than 35 who had mild COVID-19 (a few samples of this study predate the infection). Cell type and time point are not known. The specimen sequenced was PBMCs or a T cell subset sorted from them (not recorded which). The J gene is TRBJ2-1, the V gene TRBV12-3 or TRBV12-4; D remains ambiguous. Here the CDR3 reads CASSLGFAPENEQFF. CDR3 nucleotides: TGTGCCAGCAGTTTAGGCTTTGCTCCGGAGAATGAGCAGTTCTTC.